The rows below give T cell receptor beta chains drawn from one sample of a study of T cell responses to AZD1222 COVID-19 vaccine. Clones were sequenced by immunoSEQ multiplex PCR, and TCRdb holds only the in-frame ones, with some missing. The sample comprises about 140,000 clones, approximately 90% of which are singletons, and 3% to 4% rests with the top ten. This specimen consisted of peripheral blood, obtained 28 days after the second AZD1222 dose. The receptors here all came from an adult who received the AZD1222 COVID-19 vaccine. Both conserved end residues are part of each CDR3. A D gene is named only where the DNA matches it firmly. Size tells how often a clone was seen (once, few, many) or the class of an expanded clone, and some rows leave it out.

j_call	cdr3_length	v_call	clone_size	d_call	cdr3_nt	cdr3_aa
TRBJ2-7	14	TRBV28	-	-	TGTGCCAGCAGTTATGAGGGAATGATCTACGAGCAGTACTTC	CASSYEGMIYEQYF
TRBJ2-5	17	TRBV11-2	once	TRBD2	TGTGCCAGCAGCCTCTCGGAGGGACTAGCGGGAAAAGAGACCCAGTACTTC	CASSLSEGLAGKETQYF
TRBJ2-3	16	TRBV29-1	-	TRBD2	TGCAGCGTCGATAGGACTAGCGGGGCCACCGGCGATACGCAGTATTTT	CSVDRTSGATGDTQYF
TRBJ1-4	18	TRBV15	-	-	TGTGCCACCAGCAGAGAGCGCCAACCAGGGGACACGGGTGAAAAACTGTTTTTT	CATSRERQPGDTGEKLFF
TRBJ2-2	15	TRBV27	-	-	TGTGCCAGCAGTTTAGAAAGGGGTACTACCGGGGAGCTGTTTTTT	CASSLERGTTGELFF
TRBJ1-2	11	TRBV30	-	TRBD1	TGTGCCTGGGGGACAGGGACTGGCTACACCTTC	CAWGTGTGYTF
TRBJ1-5	15	TRBV5-6	-	-	TGTGCCAGCAGCCCCTGGGGGAGACCCAATCAGCCCCAGCATTTT	CASSPWGRPNQPQHF
TRBJ2-3	14	TRBV3-1/TRBV3-2	-	-	TGTGCCAGCAGCCAAGATCTGGTATCAGATACGCAGTATTTT	CASSQDLVSDTQYF
TRBJ2-2	16	TRBV18	-	TRBD2	TGTGCCAGCTCACCTCCTAGCGGGGCCTTAACCGGGGAGCTGTTTTTT	CASSPPSGALTGELFF
TRBJ2-2	15	TRBV11-3	-	-	TGTGCCAGCAGCTTCCGGGGGAATGGCGCCGGGGAGCTGTTTTTT	CASSFRGNGAGELFF
TRBJ2-3	17	TRBV28	-	TRBD2	TGTGCCAGCAGGCGACTAGCGACCGATTTTAGCACAGATACGCAGTATTTT	CASRRLATDFSTDTQYF
TRBJ1-2	14	TRBV6-4	-	-	TGTGCCAGCAGTGACGGCCGGGGGGCGGATGGCTACACCTTC	CASSDGRGADGYTF
TRBJ1-3	17	TRBV12-5	-	-	TGTGCTAGTGGTTTGGTACTCGACAGGTTCTCTGGAAACACCATATATTTT	CASGLVLDRFSGNTIYF
TRBJ2-2	11	TRBV20-1	-	-	TGCAGTGCTAGATCCACCGGGGAGCTGTTTTTT	CSARSTGELFF
TRBJ1-1	13	TRBV12-3/TRBV12-4	-	-	TGTGCCAGCAGTTTATCACAGGGAGGTGAAGCTTTCTTT	CASSLSQGGEAFF
TRBJ1-6	14	TRBV3-1/TRBV3-2	once	TRBD1	TGTGCCAGCAGCCACCCGGGACAGGGAGTCCCCCTCCACTTT	CASSHPGQGVPLHF
TRBJ2-7	15	TRBV5-1	-	TRBD2	TGCGCCAGCAGCCTTAGCGGGAGCGGTTCCTACGAGCAGTACTTC	CASSLSGSGSYEQYF
TRBJ2-1	15	TRBV4-2	-	TRBD2	TGTGCCAGCAGCCAATCGCGAATAGCGGGTCCTGAGCAGTTCTTC	CASSQSRIAGPEQFF
TRBJ1-5	15	TRBV2	-	-	TGTGCCAGCAGTGCGACTGACTTTAGCAATCAGCCCCAGCATTTT	CASSATDFSNQPQHF
TRBJ1-1	13	TRBV28	-	-	TGTGCCAGCAGTTTAAACTGGAACACTGAAGCTTTCTTT	CASSLNWNTEAFF
TRBJ1-5	15	TRBV28	-	TRBD1	TGTGCCAGCAGAAGACAGGGGGCCTATCATCAGCCCCAGCATTTT	CASRRQGAYHQPQHF
TRBJ2-7	13	TRBV27	-	-	TGTGCCAGCAGTTTACAGTCTGGCTACGAGCAGTACTTC	CASSLQSGYEQYF
TRBJ2-1	15	TRBV10-3	-	TRBD2	TGTGCCATCAAAGAGGGCCCCTTAGCGGGATATGAGCAGTTCTTC	CAIKEGPLAGYEQFF
TRBJ1-6	15	TRBV5-1	-	TRBD1	TGCGCCAGCAGCCTACGGACAGGGAGCAATTCACCCCTCCACTTT	CASSLRTGSNSPLHF
TRBJ1-3	13	TRBV12-3/TRBV12-4	-	-	TGTGCCAGCAGTCCGACAGCGGGGAACACCATATATTTT	CASSPTAGNTIYF
TRBJ2-7	14	TRBV7-9	many	-	TGTGCCAGCAGCTTACGGGAGCCCTCCTACGAGCAGTACTTC	CASSLREPSYEQYF
TRBJ2-2	15	TRBV6-5	-	-	TGTGCCAGCAGTAATGCCGAGTCGAACACCGGGGAGCTGTTTTTT	CASSNAESNTGELFF
TRBJ2-1	13	TRBV12-3/TRBV12-4	-	-	TGTGCCAGCAGTTTAGCTGGAGAGGATGAGCAGTTCTTC	CASSLAGEDEQFF
TRBJ2-5	15	TRBV2	once	TRBD2	TGTGCCAGCAGTGGAGGGGCTAGCGGCCAAGAGACCCAGTACTTC	CASSGGASGQETQYF
TRBJ2-1	18	TRBV20-1	-	-	TGCAGTGCTAGTAGCTTAGTATGGAGTGGTAGCGTTATAAATGAGCAGTTCTTC	CSASSLVWSGSVINEQFF
TRBJ2-1	14	TRBV7-3	-	-	TGTGCCAGCAGCTTAAGTAGGCTAGACAATGAGCAGTTCTTC	CASSLSRLDNEQFF
TRBJ2-1	14	TRBV9	-	-	TGTGCCAGCAGCCCGGAAAGCTCCTACAATGAGCAGTTCTTC	CASSPESSYNEQFF
TRBJ1-5	12	TRBV28	-	-	TGTGCCAGCACCACAGGGTATCAGCCCCAGCATTTT	CASTTGYQPQHF
TRBJ2-7	15	TRBV7-2	-	-	TGTGCCAGCAGCTTAATTCCGGGCATGGGGTACGAGCAGTACTTC	CASSLIPGMGYEQYF
TRBJ2-7	9	TRBV20-1	-	-	TGCAGTGCTAGGGGCGAGCAGTACTTC	CSARGEQYF